Detailed here is one TCR beta chain. These data are taken from a study of blood T cell repertoires in COVID-19. Study-wide context: COVID-19 samples from acute and convalescent phases originated in the United States, Italy and Spain. Nucleic acid was either cDNA or gDNA, and it came from T cells, B-cell-depleted T cells, or PBMCs.

Original processing notes: Researchers report that nucleated cell counts were estimated from reference gene primer amplification. Profiling relied on immunoSEQ multiplex PCR, and the TCRdb table lists in-frame clones only, not all of them. The DNA was the basis for D and trimming; V, J and clone size are from that table. The sample shows 150,000 to 200,000 clones, 87% of them seen only once. The CDR3 is 12 amino acids. The V gene lost 6 bases and the J gene lost 4 bases, with 10 bases spanning the gap. Germline V lookup: CDR1 MNHNY, CDR2 SVGAGI (reference sequence). The chain combines TRBV6-6 with TRBJ2-7; TRBD2 is a possible D gene (5 bases). This receptor was identified in a man aged 40-50 years with active or convalescent COVID-19. Sequencing was carried out using peripheral blood. The CDR3 spells CASSPGGYEQYF. DNA of the CDR3: TGTGCCAGCAGCCCGGGCGGGTACGAGCAGTACTTC.